One sample yielded the 14 T cell receptor beta chains listed below, sequenced in a study of blood T cells in healthy people across ages. Through a sample-barcoded 5' primer and a J-beta primer mix, a second PCR was run for 7 to 11 cycles. Each CDR3 protein gets one entry after TCRdb re-called the 5' RACE reads with MiXCR. The sample records about 780,000 distinct CDR3 sequences, 46% being singletons. Sequencing was done on a sample of blood. The receptors come from an older man in good health.

J is TRBJ1-2 and V is TRBV6-5; tentative D call: TRBD1 (5 bases). The CDR3 runs 14 residues. V was trimmed by 5 bases and J by 4 bases, leaving 14 bases between them. Germline V gene lookup returns CDR1 MNHEY and CDR2 SVGAGI. CDR3 DNA: TGTGCCAGCAGTCTTCAGGGTAATAGCTATGGCTACACCTTC. Translating gives CASSLQGNSYGYTF.

This clonotype was observed at least ten times. The chain links TRBV5-1 to TRBJ2-5; tentatively, D is TRBD1 (5 bases). Trimming removed 1 base from V and 2 bases from J, with 9 bases in between. The CDR3 sequence is 14 residues long. Per the germline V gene, CDR1 is SGHRS and CDR2 is YFSETQ. The CDR3 protein is CASSLWAGQETQYF. The CDR3, as DNA: TGCGCCAGCAGCTTGTGGGCAGGGCAAGAGACCCAGTACTTC. Full variable domain (missing parts from reference TRBV5-1 and TRBJ2-5): KAGVTQTPRYLIKTRGQQVTLSCSPISGHRSVSWYQQTPGQGLQFLFEYFSETQRNKGNFPGRFSGRQFSNSRSEMNVSTLELGDSALYLCASSLWAGQETQYFGPGTRLLVL.

The chain has TRBV20-1 and TRBJ2-1, with D maybe TRBD1 (5 bases). Trimming removed 4 bases from V and 9 bases from J, with 13 bases in between. Per germline, CDR1 DFQATT and CDR2 SNEGSKA (reference sequence). This CDR3 is 12 amino acids long. The CDR3 DNA sequence: TGCAGTGCTATCAGTCAGGACACTGAGCAGTTCTTC. Translated: CSAISQDTEQFF.

The chain joins TRBV11-1 to TRBJ2-1; D not certain. CDR1 SGHAT and CDR2 FQDESV come from the germline V gene (reference sequence). Trimming cost V 2 bases and J 8 bases, with 16 bases left between them. The CDR3 has 15 amino acids. CDR3 coding DNA: TGTGCCAGCAGCTTAAATCCCTCCCCCGGCGATGAGCAGTTCTTC. It yields the protein CASSLNPSPGDEQFF.

This clonotype was counted a few times. The junction shows a germline mismatch at one end, possibly a read error. The genes are TRBV7-9 and TRBJ1-4; D unresolved. The CDR3 is 13 amino acids. In germline, CDR1 is SEHNR, CDR2 FQNEAQ (reference sequence). Here the CDR3 DNA reads TGTGCCAGCAGCGTAGCGCATCAGGAAAAACTGTTTTTT. This codes for CASSVAHQEKLFF. The whole variable domain, filled in from reference TRBV7-9 and TRBJ1-4, reads DTGVSQNPRHKITKRGQNVTFRCDPISEHNRLYWYRQTLGQGPEFLTYFQNEAQLEKSRLLSDRFSAERPKGSFSTLEIQRTEQGDSAMYLCASSVAHQEKLFFGSGTQLSVL.

This clonotype came up a few times. The chain links TRBV9 to TRBJ2-7; D gene uncertain. V dropped 3 bases and J dropped 3 bases, with 10 bases sitting between them. The CDR3 spans 13 residues. The germline V gene encodes CDR1 SGDLS and CDR2 YYNGEE. In DNA form, the CDR3 reads TGTGCCAGCAGCGCCTCACACGGCTACGAGCAGTACTTC. It specifies CASSASHGYEQYF.

Remarks on this clonotype: At one end, the junction sequence differs from germline, possibly due to a read error. V usage is TRBV7-2 and J usage is TRBJ2-1; 8 bases match TRBD2. The DNA end is a closer match to TRBJ2-7, so the J assignment may be wrong. From germline, CDR1 is SGHTA and CDR2 FQGNSA. The CDR3 loop spans 14 amino acids. The DNA for the CDR3 is TGTGCCAGCAGCGTAGCGGGATCCTACAATGAGCAGTACTTC. Translating gives CASSVAGSYNEQYF.

The chain joins TRBV4-3 to TRBJ2-3, with D unresolved. V lost 3 bases and J lost 2, with 15 bases in between. Germline V gene lookup returns CDR1 LGHNA and CDR2 YSLEER. The length of the CDR3 is 16 residues. CDR3 loop: CASSHGSTVPTDTQYF. CDR3 sequence (DNA): TGCGCCAGCAGCCACGGGTCAACGGTTCCCACAGATACGCAGTATTTT.

This chain connects TRBV9 to TRBJ2-1; a weak D match, TRBD2 (6 bases). The J call may be mistaken, given a closer DNA end match to TRBJ2-7. There are 15 residues in the CDR3. Germline CDR1 SGDLS, CDR2 YYNGEE. The CDR3 bases are TGTGCCAGCAGCGTAGGTGGCGGGACCGGCAATGAGCAGTACTTC. Residues: CASSVGGGTGNEQYF.

The V gene is TRBV10-3, the J gene TRBJ2-7; TRBD2 aligns across 8 bases. Germline V gene data show CDR1 as ENHRY and CDR2 as SYGVKD. Losses at the gene ends were 0 bases for V and 2 bases for J; bases not matched to a gene: 6. The CDR3 covers 16 residues. The CDR3 spells CAISESKAGGAYEQYF. The CDR3 region has the DNA TGTGCCATCAGTGAGTCGAAGGCGGGAGGCGCCTACGAGCAGTACTTC.

The chain carries TRBV10-1 and TRBJ2-4; 8 bases agree with TRBD1. V trimming: 0 bases; J trimming: 3 bases; junction bases outside the gene matches: 10. Germline loops: CDR1 WNHNN, CDR2 SYGVQD (reference sequence). The CDR3 runs 18 residues. This CDR3 is CASSESIRGQGGKNIQYF. The CDR3 DNA follows: TGCGCCAGCAGTGAGTCGATTAGAGGACAGGGAGGCAAAAACATTCAGTACTTC.

The chain joins TRBV12-3 or TRBV12-4 to TRBJ1-5; a weak D match, TRBD1 (6 bases). V was pared by 5 bases and J by 7 bases, with 12 bases between. The CDR3 runs to 13 residues. The CDR3 region has the DNA TGTGCCAGCAGTCGACAGGTACTACAGCCCCAGCATTTT. Residues: CASSRQVLQPQHF.

This clonotype was found a few times. The chain joins TRBV6-5 to TRBJ2-2, with D perhaps TRBD2 (6 bases). Per germline, CDR1 MNHEY and CDR2 SVGAGI. CDR3 length equals 17 residues. The V gene lost 4 bases and the J gene lost 0 bases, with 15 bases spanning the gap. The CDR3 nucleotides are TGTGCCAGCAGTTTCCCCCCCGGGGGATCGAACACCGGGGAGCTGTTTTTT. Its protein is CASSFPPGGSNTGELFF.

The V gene is TRBV11-3, the J gene TRBJ2-7, with TRBD2 as a possible D gene (6 bases). V was cut by 3 bases and J by 3 bases, with 12 bases left in between. CDR1 is SGHNT, CDR2 YENEEA, per germline. The CDR3 loop spans 14 amino acids. The CDR3 DNA sequence: TGTGCCAGCAGCTTTCCGGGACTGGGCTACGAGCAGTACTTC. It encodes CASSFPGLGYEQYF.